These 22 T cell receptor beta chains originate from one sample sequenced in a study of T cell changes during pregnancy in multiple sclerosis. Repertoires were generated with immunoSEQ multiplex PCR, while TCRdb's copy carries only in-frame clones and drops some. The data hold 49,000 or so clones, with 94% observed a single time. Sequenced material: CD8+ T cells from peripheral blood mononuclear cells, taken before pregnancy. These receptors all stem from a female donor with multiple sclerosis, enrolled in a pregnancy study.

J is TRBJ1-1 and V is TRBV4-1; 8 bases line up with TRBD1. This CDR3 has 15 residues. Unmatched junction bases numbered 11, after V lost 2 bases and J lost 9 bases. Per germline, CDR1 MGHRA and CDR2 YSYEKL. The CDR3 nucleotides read TGCGCCAGCAGCCAATTCCAGGGACAGGCAACACAAGCTTTCTTT. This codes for CASSQFQGQATQAFF.

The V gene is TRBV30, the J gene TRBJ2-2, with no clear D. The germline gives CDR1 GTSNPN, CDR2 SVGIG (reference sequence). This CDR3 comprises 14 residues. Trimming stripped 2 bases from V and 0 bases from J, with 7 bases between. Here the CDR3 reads CAWSRQANTGELFF. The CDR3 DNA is TGTGCCTGGAGTAGGCAGGCGAACACCGGGGAGCTGTTTTTT. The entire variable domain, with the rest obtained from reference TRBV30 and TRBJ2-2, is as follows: SQTIHQWPATLVQPVGSPLSLECTVEGTSNPNLYWYRQAAGRGLQLLFYSVGIGQISSEVPQNLSASRPQDRQFILSSKKLLLSDSGFYLCAWSRQANTGELFFGEGSRLTVL.

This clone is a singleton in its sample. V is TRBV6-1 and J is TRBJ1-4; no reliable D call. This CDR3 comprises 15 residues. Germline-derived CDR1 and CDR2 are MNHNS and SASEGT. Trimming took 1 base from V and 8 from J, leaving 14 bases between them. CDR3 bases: TGTGCCAGCAGTGAAGAACTGGTCCTAGAGGAAAAACTGTTTTTT. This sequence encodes CASSEELVLEEKLFF.

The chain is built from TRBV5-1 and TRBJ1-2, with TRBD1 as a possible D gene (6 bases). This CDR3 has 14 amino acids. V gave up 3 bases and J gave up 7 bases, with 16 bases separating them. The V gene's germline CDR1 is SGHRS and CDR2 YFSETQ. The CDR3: CASSSEAGAVGYTF. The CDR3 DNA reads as TGCGCCAGCAGCTCCGAGGCGGGGGCGGTTGGCTACACCTTC. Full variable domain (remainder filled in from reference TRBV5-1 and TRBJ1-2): KAGVTQTPRYLIKTRGQQVTLSCSPISGHRSVSWYQQTPGQGLQFLFEYFSETQRNKGNFPGRFSGRQFSNSRSEMNVSTLELGDSALYLCASSSEAGAVGYTFGSGTRLTVV.

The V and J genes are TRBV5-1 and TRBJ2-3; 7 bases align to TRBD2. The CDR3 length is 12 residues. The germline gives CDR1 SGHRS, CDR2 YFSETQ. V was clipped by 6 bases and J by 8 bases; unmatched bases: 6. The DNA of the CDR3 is TGCGCCAGCACGACTAGCCGAGGTACGCAGTATTTT. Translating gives CASTTSRGTQYF. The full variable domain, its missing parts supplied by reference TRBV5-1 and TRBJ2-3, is KAGVTQTPRYLIKTRGQQVTLSCSPISGHRSVSWYQQTPGQGLQFLFEYFSETQRNKGNFPGRFSGRQFSNSRSEMNVSTLELGDSALYLCASTTSRGTQYFGPGTRLTVL.

CDR3 amino acids: CATSRAGGKNIQYF. CDR3 in DNA: TGTGCCACCAGCAGAGCAGGGGGCAAAAACATTCAGTACTTC. V gene TRBV15 combines with J gene TRBJ2-4; the match to TRBD1 covers 7 bases. The CDR3 loop spans 14 amino acids. The germline CDR1 and CDR2 sequences are LNHNV and YYDKDF (reference sequence). Unmatched junction bases numbered 0, after V lost 1 base and J lost 3 bases.

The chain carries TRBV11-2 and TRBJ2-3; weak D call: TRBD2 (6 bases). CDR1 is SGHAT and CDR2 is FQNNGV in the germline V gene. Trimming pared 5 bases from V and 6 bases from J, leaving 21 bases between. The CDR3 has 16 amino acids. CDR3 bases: TGTGCCAGCAGCCCAGGGACTTTCCTCCAGTCCGATACGCAGTATTTT. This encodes CASSPGTFLQSDTQYF. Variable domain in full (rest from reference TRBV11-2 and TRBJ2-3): EAGVAQSPRYKIIEKRQSVAFWCNPISGHATLYWYQQILGQGPKLLIQFQNNGVVDDSQLPKDRFSAERLKGVDSTLKIQPAKLEDSAVYLCASSPGTFLQSDTQYFGPGTRLTVL.

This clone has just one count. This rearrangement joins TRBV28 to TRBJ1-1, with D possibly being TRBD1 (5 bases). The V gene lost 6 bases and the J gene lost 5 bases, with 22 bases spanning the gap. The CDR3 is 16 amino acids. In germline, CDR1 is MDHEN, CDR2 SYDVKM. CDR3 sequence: CASRLSTVGARTEAFF. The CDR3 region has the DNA TGTGCCAGCAGACTATCGACAGTTGGGGCTAGGACTGAAGCTTTCTTT.

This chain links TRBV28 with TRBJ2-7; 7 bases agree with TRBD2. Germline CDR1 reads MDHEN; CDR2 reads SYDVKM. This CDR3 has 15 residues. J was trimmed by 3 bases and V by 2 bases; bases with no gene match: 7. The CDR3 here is CASSLRASGLYEQYF. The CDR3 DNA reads TGTGCCAGCAGTTTACGTGCTAGCGGTCTCTACGAGCAGTACTTC. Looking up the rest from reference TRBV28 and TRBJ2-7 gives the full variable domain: DVKVTQSSRYLVKRTGEKVFLECVQDMDHENMFWYRQDPGLGLRLIYFSYDVKMKEKGDIPEGYSVSREKKERFSLILESASTNQTSMYLCASSLRASGLYEQYFGPGTRLTVT.

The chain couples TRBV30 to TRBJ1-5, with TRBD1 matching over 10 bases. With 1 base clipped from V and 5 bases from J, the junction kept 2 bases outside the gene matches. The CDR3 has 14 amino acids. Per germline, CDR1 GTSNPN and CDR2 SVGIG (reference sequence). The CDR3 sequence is CAWSAGQGDQPQHF. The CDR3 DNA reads TGTGCCTGGAGTGCCGGACAGGGGGATCAGCCCCAGCATTTT.

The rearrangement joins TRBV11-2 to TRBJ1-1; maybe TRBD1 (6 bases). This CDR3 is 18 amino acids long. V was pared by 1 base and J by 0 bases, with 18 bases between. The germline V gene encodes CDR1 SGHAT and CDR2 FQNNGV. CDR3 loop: CASSLVQGIGIVNTEAFF. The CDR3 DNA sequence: TGTGCCAGCAGCTTAGTGCAGGGGATTGGTATCGTGAACACTGAAGCTTTCTTT.

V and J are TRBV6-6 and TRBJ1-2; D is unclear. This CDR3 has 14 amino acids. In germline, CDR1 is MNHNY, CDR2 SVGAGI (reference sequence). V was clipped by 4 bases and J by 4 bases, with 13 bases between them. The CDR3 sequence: CASSSYTSPYGYTF. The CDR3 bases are TGTGCCAGCAGTTCCTATACGAGCCCCTATGGCTACACCTTC.

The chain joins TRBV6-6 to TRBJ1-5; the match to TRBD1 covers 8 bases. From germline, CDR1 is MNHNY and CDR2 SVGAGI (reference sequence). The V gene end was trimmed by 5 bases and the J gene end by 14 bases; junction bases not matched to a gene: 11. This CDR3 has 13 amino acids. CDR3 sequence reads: CASSPSAGGAKHF. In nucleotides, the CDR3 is TGTGCCAGCAGTCCTTCTGCAGGGGGCGCCAAGCATTTT.

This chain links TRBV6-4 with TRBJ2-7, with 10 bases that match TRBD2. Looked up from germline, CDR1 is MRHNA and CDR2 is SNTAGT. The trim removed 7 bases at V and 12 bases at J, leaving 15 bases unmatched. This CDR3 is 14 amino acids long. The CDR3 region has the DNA TGTGCCAGCACCCCCTGGGAGCGGGAGGGCCCTACGTACTTC. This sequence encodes CASTPWEREGPTYF.

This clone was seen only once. The CDR3 nucleotides are TGTGCCAGCAGTTACGACCCCTCAGGGCATGAGCAGTTCTTC. Its protein product is CASSYDPSGHEQFF. The rearrangement joins TRBV6-6 to TRBJ2-1, with a tentative D call TRBD1 (5 bases). The CDR3 length is 14 residues. V was clipped by 2 bases and J by 8 bases, with 13 bases between them. From germline, CDR1 is MNHNY and CDR2 SVGAGI (reference sequence).

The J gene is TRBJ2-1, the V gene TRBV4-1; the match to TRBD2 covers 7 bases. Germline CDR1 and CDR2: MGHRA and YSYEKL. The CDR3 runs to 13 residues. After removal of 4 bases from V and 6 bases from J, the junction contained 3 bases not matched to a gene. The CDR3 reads CASSPREPNEQFF. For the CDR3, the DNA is TGCGCCAGCAGCCCGCGGGAGCCCAATGAGCAGTTCTTC.

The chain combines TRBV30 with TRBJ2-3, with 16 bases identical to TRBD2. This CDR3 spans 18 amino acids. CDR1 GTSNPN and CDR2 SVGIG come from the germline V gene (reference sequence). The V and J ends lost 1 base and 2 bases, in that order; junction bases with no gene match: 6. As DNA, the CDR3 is TGTGCCTGGAGTGCCCAGGGACTAGCGGGAGGGTACACAGATACGCAGTATTTT. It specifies CAWSAQGLAGGYTDTQYF.

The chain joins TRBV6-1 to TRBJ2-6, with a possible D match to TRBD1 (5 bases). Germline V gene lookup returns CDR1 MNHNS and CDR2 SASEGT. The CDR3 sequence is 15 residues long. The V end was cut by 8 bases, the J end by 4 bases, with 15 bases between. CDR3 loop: CASANRPSGANVLTF. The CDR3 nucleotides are TGTGCCAGCGCCAACAGGCCCTCAGGGGCCAACGTCCTGACTTTC.

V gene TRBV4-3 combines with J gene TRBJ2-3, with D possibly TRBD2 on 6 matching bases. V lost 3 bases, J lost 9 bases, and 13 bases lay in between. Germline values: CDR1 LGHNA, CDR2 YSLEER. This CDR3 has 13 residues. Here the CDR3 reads CASSHRSGGTQYF. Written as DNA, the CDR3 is TGCGCCAGCAGCCACCGTAGCGGTGGAACGCAGTATTTT.

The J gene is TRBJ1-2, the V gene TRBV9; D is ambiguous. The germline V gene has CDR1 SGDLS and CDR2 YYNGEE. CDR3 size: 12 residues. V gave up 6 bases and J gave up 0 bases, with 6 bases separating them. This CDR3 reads CASKEANYGYTF. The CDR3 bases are TGTGCCAGCAAGGAGGCTAACTATGGCTACACCTTC.

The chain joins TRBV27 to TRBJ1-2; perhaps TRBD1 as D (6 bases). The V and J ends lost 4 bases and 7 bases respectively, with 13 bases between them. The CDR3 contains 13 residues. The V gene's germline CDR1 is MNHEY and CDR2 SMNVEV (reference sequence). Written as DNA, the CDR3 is TGTGCCAGCAGTTCACAGGGAGATTCTGGCTACACCTTC. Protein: CASSSQGDSGYTF.

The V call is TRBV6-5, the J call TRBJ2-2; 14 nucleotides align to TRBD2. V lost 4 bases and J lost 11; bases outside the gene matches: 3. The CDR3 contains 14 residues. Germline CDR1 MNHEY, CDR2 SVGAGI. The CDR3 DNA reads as TGTGCCAGCAGTTCGGGACTAGCGGGGGAAGAGCTGTTTTTT. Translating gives CASSSGLAGEELFF.